This T cell receptor beta chain was sequenced in a study of blood T cell repertoires in COVID-19. Overall study: Sources were T cells, B-cell-depleted T cells, or PBMCs; the material itself was cDNA or gDNA.

A note on this clone: Other DNA sequences within the sample encode an identical CDR3.

Original methodology: Amplification of reference gene primers provided the estimated nucleated cell counts. The method was immunoSEQ multiplex PCR; TCRdb's version includes in-frame clones alone and lacks a portion of them. V and J calls and clone size follow that table, whereas D and trimming were derived from the DNA. The data contain more than 100,000 clones, roughly 90% of them seen just once; the ten biggest clones take up approximately 3.5%. V lost 0 bases and J 2 bases, leaving 8 bases between the germline ends. The CDR3 loop spans 15 amino acids. Looked up from germline, CDR1 is LGHDT and CDR2 is YNNKEL (reference sequence).

The rearrangement links TRBV3-1 (or the pseudogene TRBV3-2) to TRBJ1-3, with a tentative D call TRBD1 (5 bases). This TCR came from an older woman with acute or convalescent COVID-19. Sequenced: peripheral blood. The CDR3 sequence is CASSQEGGAGNTIYF. The CDR3 bases are TGTGCCAGCAGCCAAGAGGGGGGAGCTGGAAACACCATATATTTT.